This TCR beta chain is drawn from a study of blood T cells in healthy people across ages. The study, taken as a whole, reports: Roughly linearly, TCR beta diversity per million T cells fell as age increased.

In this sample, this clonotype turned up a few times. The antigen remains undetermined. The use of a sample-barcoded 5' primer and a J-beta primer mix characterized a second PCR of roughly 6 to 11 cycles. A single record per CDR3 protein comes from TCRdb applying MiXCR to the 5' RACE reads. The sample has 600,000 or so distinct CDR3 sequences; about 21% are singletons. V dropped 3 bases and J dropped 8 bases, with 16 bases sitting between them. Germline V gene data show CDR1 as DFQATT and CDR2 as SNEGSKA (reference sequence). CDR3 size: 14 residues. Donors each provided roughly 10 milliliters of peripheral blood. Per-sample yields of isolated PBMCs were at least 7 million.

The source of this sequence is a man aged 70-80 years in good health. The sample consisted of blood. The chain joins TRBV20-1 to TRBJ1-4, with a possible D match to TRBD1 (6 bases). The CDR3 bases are TGCAGTGCTAGGATGGGGGGGCGCCAAGAAAAACTGTTTTTT. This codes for CSARMGGRQEKLFF.